A selection of T cell receptor beta chains follows, all from one sample in a study of cytomegalovirus exposure and HLA in healthy donors. This table comes from immunoSEQ multiplex PCR, and its TCRdb copy is limited to in-frame clones, with some not included. The sample consists of about 110,000 clones, under 90% of them appearing once. The source material was PBMCs. The receptor source for this set is a woman under 30 in good health and CMV-seronegative. Both conserved end residues are part of each CDR3. Fields, in order: J gene, D gene, clone size, V gene, CDR3 DNA, CDR3 protein. D genes are given only for firm matches. Not all rows give a size; the values are once, few, many and, for expanded clones, a class.

TRBJ1-2	-	once	TRBV9	TGTGCCAGCAGCCCTAGCGGACTCTCCTATGGCTACACCTTC	CASSPSGLSYGYTF
TRBJ2-1	TRBD2	many	TRBV9	TGTGCCAGCAGCGTTACTAGCGGGAGCTCCTACAATGAGCAGTTCTTC	CASSVTSGSSYNEQFF
TRBJ1-6	-	-	TRBV28	TGTGCCAGCAGTTCGGTGGGGGGACCCCTCCACTTT	CASSSVGGPLHF
TRBJ1-1	TRBD1	-	TRBV19	TGTGCCAGTAGTATAGCCCCACAGGGGTGGAACACTGAAGCTTTCTTT	CASSIAPQGWNTEAFF
TRBJ1-3	-	-	TRBV2	TGTGCCAGCAGTGATGACGGACTCTCTGGAAACACCATATATTTT	CASSDDGLSGNTIYF
TRBJ1-5	-	-	TRBV19	TGTGCCAGTAGTATAGCGCAGTATCGGCCCCAGCATTTT	CASSIAQYRPQHF
TRBJ2-1	-	-	TRBV10-3	TGTGCCATCAGTGCTAGGGCAGGGAACAATGAGCAGTTCTTC	CAISARAGNNEQFF
TRBJ2-3	TRBD2	-	TRBV7-9	TGTGCCAGCAGGCTTACGGGGGGTACGCAGTATTTT	CASRLTGGTQYF
TRBJ2-2	-	-	TRBV4-1	TGCGCCAGCAGCCACTACCCAGACATTTATCGAAGGGAGCTGTTTTTT	CASSHYPDIYRRELFF
TRBJ2-3	TRBD2	-	TRBV6-5	TGTGCCAGCCGGGGCGGGGGAGGCACAGATACGCAGTATTTT	CASRGGGGTDTQYF
TRBJ2-3	TRBD2	-	TRBV4-3	TGCGCCAGCAGCCAAGATAGCGGGTCGGATACGCAGTATTTT	CASSQDSGSDTQYF
TRBJ1-2	-	-	TRBV7-2	TGTGCCAGCAGCTTCCAACCAGGAAGCCGGCGTGACTATGGCTACACCTTC	CASSFQPGSRRDYGYTF
TRBJ1-2	TRBD1	few	TRBV14	TGTGCCAGCAGCTCTGACAGGGACTATGGCTACACCTTC	CASSSDRDYGYTF
TRBJ2-5	TRBD2	-	TRBV7-2	TGTGCCAGCAGCTTAAGGTCTAGCGGGGGGGCCCTCCAAGAGACCCAGTACTTC	CASSLRSSGGALQETQYF
TRBJ1-2	TRBD1	-	TRBV5-1	TGCGCCAGCAGCTTTACACAGGGGTTTGATTATGGCTACACCTTC	CASSFTQGFDYGYTF
TRBJ1-3	-	-	TRBV19	TGTGCCAGTAGTAACGGACAAAAACCTGGAAACACCATATATTTT	CASSNGQKPGNTIYF
TRBJ2-1	-	-	TRBV7-9	TGTGCCAGCAGCTCGGGTAGCTCCTACAATGAGCAGTTCTTC	CASSSGSSYNEQFF
TRBJ1-1	-	-	TRBV19	TGTGCCAGTAGTAACTCGAGGAGGGGAGGGACTGAAGCTTTCTTT	CASSNSRRGGTEAFF
TRBJ2-1	TRBD2	-	TRBV19	TGTGCCAGTACCTCCGGGACTAGCGGGGTGGGGAGCTCCTACAATGAGCAGTTCTTC	CASTSGTSGVGSSYNEQFF
TRBJ2-1	TRBD1	-	TRBV5-1	TGCGCCAGCAGCCCGGACAGGCCTCGCTACAATGAGCAGTTCTTC	CASSPDRPRYNEQFF
TRBJ2-3	-	-	TRBV7-2	TGTGCCAGCAGCTTGATGCCAGACACAGATACGCAGTATTTT	CASSLMPDTDTQYF
TRBJ1-5	-	-	TRBV19	TGTGCCAGTAGTATTGAAGGGGCAAATCAGCCCCAGCATTTT	CASSIEGANQPQHF
TRBJ2-2	-	-	TRBV4-3	TGCGCCAGCAGCCAAGATTGGGTAGAGGACACCGGGGAGCTGTTTTTT	CASSQDWVEDTGELFF
TRBJ1-1	-	few	TRBV6-5	TGTGCCAGCAGGCAGGGGACTGAAGCTTTCTTT	CASRQGTEAFF
TRBJ2-5	TRBD1	-	TRBV7-6	TGTGCCAGCAGCCGACAGGGGAGAGCAGAGACCCAGTACTTC	CASSRQGRAETQYF
TRBJ1-1	TRBD1	-	TRBV10-1	TGCGCCAGCAGTGACTCTCGGACAGGGTTTGAAGCTTTCTTT	CASSDSRTGFEAFF
TRBJ1-2	-	once	TRBV11-2	TGTGCCAGCAGCTTACGGGGGGGCGAGGGCTATGGCTACACCTTC	CASSLRGGEGYGYTF
TRBJ1-2	-	-	TRBV30	TGTGCCTGGAGTGTCGGGGTAGGTGGCTACACCTTC	CAWSVGVGGYTF
TRBJ1-5	-	-	TRBV28	TGTGCCAGCAGGTGGGGGGTTCAGCCCCAGCATTTT	CASRWGVQPQHF
TRBJ2-1	TRBD2	few	TRBV7-8	TGTGCCAGCAGCTTAATTAGCGGGATAAGATACAATGAGCAGTTCTTC	CASSLISGIRYNEQFF
TRBJ1-1	TRBD1	-	TRBV18	TGTGCCAGCTCACCCGGGACAGACTTAGAAGCTTTCTTT	CASSPGTDLEAFF
TRBJ1-1	TRBD1	-	TRBV28	TGTGCCAGCAGTCCTATGGGACAGGGGAGCACTGAAGCTTTCTTT	CASSPMGQGSTEAFF
TRBJ1-2	-	once	TRBV7-9	TGTGCCAGCAGCCGAAGCTGGGACAAGGATGGCTACACCTTC	CASSRSWDKDGYTF
TRBJ2-1	-	once	TRBV6-1	TGTGCCAGCAGGGAAGTGAGGGGGGGTGCCCTCTACAATGAGCAGTTCTTC	CASREVRGGALYNEQFF
TRBJ1-6	-	-	TRBV15	TGTGCCACCACGGTCGCGGTAAATTCACCCCTCCACTTT	CATTVAVNSPLHF
TRBJ2-7	-	-	TRBV19	TGTGCCAGTACCTCGGCAGGGGCCGAGCAGTACTTC	CASTSAGAEQYF
TRBJ2-7	-	-	TRBV7-9	TGTGCCAGCAGCTTATCGGGGTACGAGCAGTACTTC	CASSLSGYEQYF